This is a list of T cell receptor beta chains from one sample in a study of cytomegalovirus exposure and HLA in healthy donors. The table came from immunoSEQ multiplex PCR; TCRdb's copy has only in-frame clones and leaves some out. The table shows 100,000 to 150,000 clones, with more than 65% occurring only once. The sequencing input was PBMCs. The receptors here all came from a woman in her sixties or seventies in good health and CMV-seropositive. Both conserved end residues are trimmed from each CDR3.

CDR3aa	v_gene	j_gene
ASSPPNRPGNYEQY	TRBV18	TRBJ2-7
ASSVSGVGTEAF	TRBV27	TRBJ1-1
ASRFQGTDTQY	TRBV7-3	TRBJ2-3
ASSNRPGQGNTEAF	TRBV6-6	TRBJ1-1
ASSLIGFGDLRTGAF	TRBV27	TRBJ1-1
ASSQDTTPGYGYT	TRBV4-1	TRBJ1-2
ASSLVTNTWRNTGELF	TRBV7-6	TRBJ2-2
ASSSWGLNYEQY	TRBV7-9	TRBJ2-7
ASRYRDTEAF	TRBV28	TRBJ1-1
ASSHRASGSINEQY	TRBV19	TRBJ2-7
AWSTGWVITF	TRBV30	TRBJ1-1
SGRQDSEQY	TRBV29-1	TRBJ2-7
ASRTQGRAYGYT	TRBV6-6	TRBJ1-2
ASSERGFNEKLF	TRBV6-1	TRBJ1-4
ASSQRTGAGYT	TRBV7-8	TRBJ1-2
ASSSLTSGRGEQY	TRBV6-5	.
ASSPDRGSIGLAYGYT	TRBV4-3	TRBJ1-2
ASSFGQANTEAF	TRBV7-2	TRBJ1-1
ASSRPGQGARPEQY	TRBV18	TRBJ2-7
ARSLLVPGQNIQY	TRBV5-3	TRBJ2-4
ASSLAGGRKTQY	TRBV5-6	TRBJ2-5
ATSARDRGAFWGNTIY	TRBV15	TRBJ1-3
ATSRDPGQLYEQY	TRBV15	TRBJ2-7
ASSPGGLTGELF	TRBV18	TRBJ2-2
ASSSMGGRGNQPQH	TRBV18	TRBJ1-5
ASRILEGEAF	TRBV28	TRBJ1-1
AIKAGGHIGDEQF	TRBV10-3	TRBJ2-1
ASSKTGVSGNQPQH	TRBV21-1	TRBJ1-5
ASSQRGRGGDGYT	TRBV4-3	TRBJ1-2
ASSSPAGGQH	TRBV7-9	TRBJ1-5
ASSRGQSGSYEQY	TRBV9	TRBJ2-7
ASSVGGRGQNWVTGELF	TRBV9	TRBJ2-2
ASQQGLHGYT	TRBV21-1	TRBJ1-2
ASSTGVGETQY	TRBV9	TRBJ2-5
ASIPNGGINYGYT	TRBV28	TRBJ1-2
ASSLRLAGGSRHNEQF	TRBV5-1	TRBJ2-1
ASSPRLAGGEQY	TRBV9	TRBJ2-7
ASSSTVLVVRQF	TRBV7-2	TRBJ2-1
ASSVRTVNTEAF	TRBV9	TRBJ1-1
ATSRVTGTGSNEQY	TRBV15	TRBJ2-7
ASSSYEDNYGYT	TRBV6-1	TRBJ1-2
ASSLPGQPSGTIY	TRBV5-4	TRBJ1-3
ASSLNSNSYEQY	TRBV7-3	TRBJ2-7